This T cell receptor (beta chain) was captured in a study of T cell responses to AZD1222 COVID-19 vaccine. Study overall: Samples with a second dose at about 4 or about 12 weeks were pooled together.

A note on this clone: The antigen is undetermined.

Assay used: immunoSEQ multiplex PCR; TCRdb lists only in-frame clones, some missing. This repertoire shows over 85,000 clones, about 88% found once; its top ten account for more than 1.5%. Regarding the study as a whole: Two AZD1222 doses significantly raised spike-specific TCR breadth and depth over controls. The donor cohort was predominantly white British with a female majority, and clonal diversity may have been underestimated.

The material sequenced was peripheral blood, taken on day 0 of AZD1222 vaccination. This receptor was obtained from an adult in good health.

For the CDR3, the DNA is TGTGCCAGCAGCGCGCCCGGGACCGAAGCTTTCTTT. This gives the protein CASSAPGTEAFF. The J gene is TRBJ1-1, the V gene TRBV9, with D possibly TRBD1 on 5 matching bases. V lost 3 bases and J 8 bases, leaving 11 bases between the germline ends. Germline V gene lookup returns CDR1 SGDLS and CDR2 YYNGEE. This CDR3 contains 12 residues.